This T cell receptor beta chain originates from a study of identical twins. One entry per CDR3 protein results from TCRdb running MiXCR on the 5' RACE reads. This sample has 450,000 or so distinct CDR3 sequences, with 20% to 25% found just once. CDR3 length equals 13 residues. Germline V lookup: CDR1 MNHEY, CDR2 SVGEGT. V lost 8 bases and J 2 bases, leaving 11 bases between the germline ends. The same sample was also used in a study of T cells expressing NK-cell markers.

Sequenced: CD4+ T cells sorted from blood. The rearrangement uses TRBV6-2 or TRBV6-3 and TRBJ2-3; D possibly corresponds to TRBD2 (5 bases). The TCR was taken from a young woman in good health. The CDR3: CASGSQFTDTQYF. In nucleotides, the CDR3 is TGTGCCAGCGGGAGTCAATTCACAGATACGCAGTATTTT.